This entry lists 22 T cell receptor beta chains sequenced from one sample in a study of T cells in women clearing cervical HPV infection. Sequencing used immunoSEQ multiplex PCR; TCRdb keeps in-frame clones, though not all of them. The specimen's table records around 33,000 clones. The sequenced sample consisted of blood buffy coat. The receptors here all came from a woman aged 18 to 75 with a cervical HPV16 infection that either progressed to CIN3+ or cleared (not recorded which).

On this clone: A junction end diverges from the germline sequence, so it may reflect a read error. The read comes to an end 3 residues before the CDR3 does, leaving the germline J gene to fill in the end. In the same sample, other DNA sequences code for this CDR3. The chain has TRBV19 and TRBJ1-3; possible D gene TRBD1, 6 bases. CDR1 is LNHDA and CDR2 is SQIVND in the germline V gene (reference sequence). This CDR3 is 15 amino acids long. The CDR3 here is CASSMGQFSGNTIYF. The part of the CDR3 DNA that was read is TGTGCCAGTAGTATGGGACAATTCTCTGGAAACACT.

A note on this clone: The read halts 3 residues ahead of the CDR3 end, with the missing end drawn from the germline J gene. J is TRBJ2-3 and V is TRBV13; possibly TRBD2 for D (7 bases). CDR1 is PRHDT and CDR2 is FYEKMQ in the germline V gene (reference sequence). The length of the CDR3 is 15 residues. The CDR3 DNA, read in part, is TGTGCCAGCAGCTGGGGGGGGCGCTCAAATCAGCCG. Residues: CASSWGGRSNQP. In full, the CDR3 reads CASSWGGRSNQPQYF. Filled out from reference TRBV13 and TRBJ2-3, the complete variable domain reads AAGVIQSPRHLIKEKRETATLKCYPIPRHDTVYWYQQGPGQDPQFLISFYEKMQSDKGSIPDRFSAQQFSDYHSELNMSSLELGDSALYFCASSWGGRSNQPQYFGPGTRLTVL.

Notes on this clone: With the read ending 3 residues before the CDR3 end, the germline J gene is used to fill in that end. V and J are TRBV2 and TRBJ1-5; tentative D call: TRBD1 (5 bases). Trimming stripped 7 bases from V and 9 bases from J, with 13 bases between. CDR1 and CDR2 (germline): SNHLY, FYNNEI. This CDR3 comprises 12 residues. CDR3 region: CASKSGDRPQHF. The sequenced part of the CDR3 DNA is TGTGCCAGCAAGTCGGGGGACCGGCCC.

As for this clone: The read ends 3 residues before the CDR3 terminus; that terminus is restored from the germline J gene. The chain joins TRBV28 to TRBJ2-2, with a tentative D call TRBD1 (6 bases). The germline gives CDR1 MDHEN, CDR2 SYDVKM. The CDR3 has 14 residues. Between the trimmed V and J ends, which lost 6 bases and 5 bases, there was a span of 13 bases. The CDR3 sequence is CASRTGTNTGELFF. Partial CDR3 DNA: TGTGCCAGCAGAACCGGGACAAATACCGGGGAG.

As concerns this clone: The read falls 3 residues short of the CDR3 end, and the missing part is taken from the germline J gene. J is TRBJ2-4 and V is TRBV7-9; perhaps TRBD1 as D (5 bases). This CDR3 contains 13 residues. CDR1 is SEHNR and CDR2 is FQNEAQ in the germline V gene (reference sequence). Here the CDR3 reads CASSLAGDAGQYF. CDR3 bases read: TGTGCCAGCAGCTTAGCAGGGGATGCTGGT.

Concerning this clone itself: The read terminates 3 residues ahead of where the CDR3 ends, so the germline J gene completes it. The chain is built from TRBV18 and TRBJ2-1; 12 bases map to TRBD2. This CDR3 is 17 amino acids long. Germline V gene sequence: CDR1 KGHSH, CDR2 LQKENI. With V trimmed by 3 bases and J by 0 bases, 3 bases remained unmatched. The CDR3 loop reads CASSPPLAGGSYNEQFF. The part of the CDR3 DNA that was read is TGTGCCAGCTCACCGCCACTAGCGGGGGGCTCCTACAATGAG.

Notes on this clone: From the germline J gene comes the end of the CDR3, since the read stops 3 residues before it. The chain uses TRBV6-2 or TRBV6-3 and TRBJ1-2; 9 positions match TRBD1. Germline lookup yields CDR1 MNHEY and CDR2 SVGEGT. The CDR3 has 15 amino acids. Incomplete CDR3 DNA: TGTGCCAGCAGTTACTCCCCACCGGGACAGGGAGGC. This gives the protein CASSYSPPGQGG. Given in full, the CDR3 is CASSYSPPGQGGYTF.

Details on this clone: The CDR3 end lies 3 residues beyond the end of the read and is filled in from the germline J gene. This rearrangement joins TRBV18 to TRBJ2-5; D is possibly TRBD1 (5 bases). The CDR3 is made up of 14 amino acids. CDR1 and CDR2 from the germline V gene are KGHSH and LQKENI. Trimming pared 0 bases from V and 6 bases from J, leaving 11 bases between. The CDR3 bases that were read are TGTGCCAGCTCACCACCGCAGGGTCTGAAGACC. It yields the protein CASSPPQGLKT. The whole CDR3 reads CASSPPQGLKTQYF.

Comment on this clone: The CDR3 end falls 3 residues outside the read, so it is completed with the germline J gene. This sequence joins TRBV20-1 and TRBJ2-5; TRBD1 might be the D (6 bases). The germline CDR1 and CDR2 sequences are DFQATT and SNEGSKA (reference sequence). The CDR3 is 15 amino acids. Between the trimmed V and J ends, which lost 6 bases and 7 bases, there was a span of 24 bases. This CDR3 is CSATASRQAAGTQYF. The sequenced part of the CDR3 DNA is TGCAGTGCCACAGCCTCGCGACAGGCTGCAGGGACC.

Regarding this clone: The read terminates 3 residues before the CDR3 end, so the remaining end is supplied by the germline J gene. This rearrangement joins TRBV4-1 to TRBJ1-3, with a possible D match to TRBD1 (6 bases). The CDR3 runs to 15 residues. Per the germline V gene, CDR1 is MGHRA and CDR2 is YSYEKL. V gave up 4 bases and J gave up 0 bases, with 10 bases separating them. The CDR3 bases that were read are TGCGCCAGCAGCCCTGGACAGTCCTCTGGAAACACC. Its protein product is CASSPGQSSGNT. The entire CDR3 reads CASSPGQSSGNTIYF.

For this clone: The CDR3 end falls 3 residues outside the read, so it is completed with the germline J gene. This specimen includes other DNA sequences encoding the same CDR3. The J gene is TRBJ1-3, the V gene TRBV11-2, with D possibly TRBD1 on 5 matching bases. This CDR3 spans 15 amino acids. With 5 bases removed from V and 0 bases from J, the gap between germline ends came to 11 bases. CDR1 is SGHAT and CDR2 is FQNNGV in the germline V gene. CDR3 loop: CASSTQGFSGNTIYF. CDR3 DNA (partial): TGTGCCAGCAGCACGCAGGGTTTCTCTGGAAACACC.

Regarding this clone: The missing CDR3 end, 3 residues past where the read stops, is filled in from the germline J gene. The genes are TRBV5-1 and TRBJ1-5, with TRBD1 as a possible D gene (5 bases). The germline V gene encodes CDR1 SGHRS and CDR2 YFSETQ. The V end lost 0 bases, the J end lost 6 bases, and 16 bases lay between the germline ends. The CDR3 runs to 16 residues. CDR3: CASSLEGPGLGQPQHF. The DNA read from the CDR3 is TGCGCCAGCAGCTTGGAAGGCCCAGGGCTCGGTCAGCCC. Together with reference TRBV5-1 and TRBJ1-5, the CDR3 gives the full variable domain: KAGVTQTPRYLIKTRGQQVTLSCSPISGHRSVSWYQQTPGQGLQFLFEYFSETQRNKGNFPGRFSGRQFSNSRSEMNVSTLELGDSALYLCASSLEGPGLGQPQHFGDGTRLSIL.

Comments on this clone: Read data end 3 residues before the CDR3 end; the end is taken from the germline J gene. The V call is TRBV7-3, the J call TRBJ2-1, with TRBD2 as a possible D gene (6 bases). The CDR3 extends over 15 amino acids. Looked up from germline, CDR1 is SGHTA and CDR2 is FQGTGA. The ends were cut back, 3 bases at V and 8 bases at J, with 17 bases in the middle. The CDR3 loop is CASSFSSDSGDEQFF. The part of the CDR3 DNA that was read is TGTGCCAGCAGCTTCTCTAGCGACTCCGGGGATGAG.

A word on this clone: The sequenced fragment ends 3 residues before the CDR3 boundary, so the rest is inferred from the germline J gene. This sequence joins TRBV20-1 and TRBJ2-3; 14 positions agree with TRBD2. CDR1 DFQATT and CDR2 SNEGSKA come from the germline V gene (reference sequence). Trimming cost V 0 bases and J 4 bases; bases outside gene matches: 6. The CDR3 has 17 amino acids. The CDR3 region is CSARDKGLAGAPDTQYF. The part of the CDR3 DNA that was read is TGCAGTGCTAGAGATAAGGGACTAGCGGGGGCACCAGATACG.

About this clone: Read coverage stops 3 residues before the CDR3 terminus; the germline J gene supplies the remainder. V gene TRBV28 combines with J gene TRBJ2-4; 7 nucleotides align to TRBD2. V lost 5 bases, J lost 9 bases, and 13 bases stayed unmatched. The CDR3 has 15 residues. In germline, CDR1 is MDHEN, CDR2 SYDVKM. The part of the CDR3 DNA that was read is TGTGCCAGCAGTCTGTCGGGAGGCCCCCGGGGCATT. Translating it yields CASSLSGGPRGI. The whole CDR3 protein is CASSLSGGPRGIQYF.

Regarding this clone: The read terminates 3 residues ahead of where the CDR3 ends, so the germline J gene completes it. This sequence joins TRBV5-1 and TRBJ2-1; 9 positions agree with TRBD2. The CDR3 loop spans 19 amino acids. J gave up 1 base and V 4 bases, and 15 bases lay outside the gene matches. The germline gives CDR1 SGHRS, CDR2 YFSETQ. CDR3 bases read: TGCGCCAGCAGCGCGGCCGGGGGTAGCGGGAGTACTTCCTACAATGAG. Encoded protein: CASSAAGGSGSTSYNE. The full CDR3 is CASSAAGGSGSTSYNEQFF.

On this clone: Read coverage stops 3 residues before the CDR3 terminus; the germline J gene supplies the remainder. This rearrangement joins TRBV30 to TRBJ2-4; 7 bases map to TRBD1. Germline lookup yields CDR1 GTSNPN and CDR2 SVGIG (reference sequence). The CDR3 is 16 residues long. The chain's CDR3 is CAWSVLWDRDGRGQYF. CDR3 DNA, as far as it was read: TGTGCCTGGAGTGTACTTTGGGACAGAGATGGTCGGGGT. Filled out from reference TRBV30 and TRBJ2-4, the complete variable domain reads SQTIHQWPATLVQPVGSPLSLECTVEGTSNPNLYWYRQAAGRGLQLLFYSVGIGQISSEVPQNLSASRPQDRQFILSSKKLLLSDSGFYLCAWSVLWDRDGRGQYFGAGTRLSVL.

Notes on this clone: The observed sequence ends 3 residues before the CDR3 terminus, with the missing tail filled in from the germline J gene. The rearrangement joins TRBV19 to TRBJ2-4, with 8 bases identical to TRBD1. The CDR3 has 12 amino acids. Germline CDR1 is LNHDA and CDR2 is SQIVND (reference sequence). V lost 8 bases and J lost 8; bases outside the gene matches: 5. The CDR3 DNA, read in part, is TGTGCCAGTGTTTCAGGGGGCGACATT. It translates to CASVSGGDI. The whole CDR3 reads CASVSGGDIQYF.

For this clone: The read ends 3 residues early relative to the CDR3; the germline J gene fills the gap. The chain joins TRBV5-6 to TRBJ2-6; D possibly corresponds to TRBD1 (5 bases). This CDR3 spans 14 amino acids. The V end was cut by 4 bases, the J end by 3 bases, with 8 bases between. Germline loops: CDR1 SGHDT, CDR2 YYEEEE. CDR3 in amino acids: CASSRRDGANVLTF. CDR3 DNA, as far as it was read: TGTGCCAGCAGCCGCAGGGATGGGGCCAACGTC.

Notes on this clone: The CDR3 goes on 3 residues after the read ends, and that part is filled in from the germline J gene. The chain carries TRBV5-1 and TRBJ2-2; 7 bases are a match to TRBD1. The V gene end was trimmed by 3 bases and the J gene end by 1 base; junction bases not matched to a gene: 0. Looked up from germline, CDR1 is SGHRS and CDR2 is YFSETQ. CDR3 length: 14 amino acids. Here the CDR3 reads CASSWTGNTGELFF. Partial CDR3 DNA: TGCGCCAGCAGCTGGACAGGGAACACCGGGGAG. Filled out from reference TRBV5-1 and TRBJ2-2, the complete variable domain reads KAGVTQTPRYLIKTRGQQVTLSCSPISGHRSVSWYQQTPGQGLQFLFEYFSETQRNKGNFPGRFSGRQFSNSRSEMNVSTLELGDSALYLCASSWTGNTGELFFGEGSRLTVL.

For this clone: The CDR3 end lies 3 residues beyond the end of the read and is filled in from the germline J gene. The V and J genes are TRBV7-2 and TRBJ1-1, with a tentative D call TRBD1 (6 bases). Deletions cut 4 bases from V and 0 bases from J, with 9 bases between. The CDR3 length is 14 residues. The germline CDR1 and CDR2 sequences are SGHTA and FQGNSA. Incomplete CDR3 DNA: TGTGCCAGCAGCTCGAACAGGGTGAACACTGAA. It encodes CASSSNRVNTE. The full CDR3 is CASSSNRVNTEAFF.

The CDR3: CASSTTSGFLNEQFF. CDR3 bases read: TGTGCCAGTAGTACGACTAGCGGGTTCCTCAATGAG. J is TRBJ2-1 and V is TRBV19, with 10 bases that match TRBD2. The read comes to an end 3 residues before the CDR3 does, leaving the germline J gene to fill in the end. Germline CDR1 LNHDA, CDR2 SQIVND (reference sequence). The CDR3 is 15 amino acids. After removal of 4 bases from V and 6 bases from J, the junction contained 6 bases not matched to a gene.